This TCR beta chain was captured by sequencing in a study of blood T cell repertoires in COVID-19. As for the study in general: Sites across the United States, Italy and Spain contributed samples from acute and convalescent COVID-19.

While infection was still active, Seattle patients were enrolled and then followed longitudinally. The length of the CDR3 is 17 residues. CDR1 is SGHDT, CDR2 YYEEEE, per germline. The germline V and J ends were trimmed by 1 base and 7 bases, with 20 bases remaining between them. Measured with immunoSEQ multiplex PCR; TCRdb has only the in-frame clones, and not every one. Among 150,000 to 180,000 clones listed, about 85% were seen once. This clone was seen a handful of times. Sequences were obtained from peripheral blood. The TCR was taken from a man aged 55 to 69 with COVID-19, enrolled during active disease. The gene calls are TRBV5-6 and TRBJ1-4; maybe TRBD1 (5 bases). The CDR3, as DNA: TGTGCCAGCAGCTTGAAGGGACTGGGGGAAACGGGTGAAAAACTGTTTTTT. This sequence encodes CASSLKGLGETGEKLFF.